This TCR beta chain was recorded in a study of blood T cell repertoires in COVID-19. About the study: Samples came from the United States, Italy and Spain, spanning acute and convalescent COVID-19. PBMCs, B-cell-depleted T cells, or T cells provided the cDNA or gDNA that made up the material.

This CDR3 is 14 amino acids long. V gave up 1 base and J gave up 5 bases; unmatched junction bases: 4. Germline values: CDR1 LGHDT, CDR2 YNNKEL (reference sequence). Original analysis: Reference gene primers were amplified, and this amplification served to estimate nucleated cell counts. Assay: immunoSEQ multiplex PCR; the TCRdb copy retains only in-frame clones and omits some. V and J calls and clone size follow that table, whereas D and trimming were derived from the DNA. The sample holds approximately 100,000 clones, 85% to 90% seen once. Sample: peripheral blood. The receptor was derived from an elderly woman with acute or convalescent COVID-19. The J gene is TRBJ1-1, the V gene TRBV3-1 (or the pseudogene TRBV3-2); TRBD1 matches at 7 bases. CDR3 bases: TGTGCCAGCAGCCAAGGACAGGGTTTAACTGAAGCTTTCTTT. As protein: CASSQGQGLTEAFF.